This T cell receptor (beta chain) was identified in a study of blood T cell repertoires in COVID-19. Trimming stripped 0 bases from V and 0 bases from J, with 8 bases between. The CDR3 totals 16 residues. Germline V CDR1 and CDR2: MGHRA, YSYEKL. Source study methods: Estimates of nucleated cell counts were drawn from the amplification of reference gene primers. Only in-frame clones appear in the TCRdb table, and some are missing; sequencing was by immunoSEQ multiplex PCR. From that table come the V and J calls and clone size; the DNA was used to work out D and trimming. Among about 300,000 clones listed, 70% to 90% were seen once. This clone was recorded only once.

Material for sequencing was peripheral blood. This TCR derives from a young man who had recovered from COVID-19. This sequence joins TRBV4-1 and TRBJ2-2; D may be TRBD1 (5 bases). CDR3 coding DNA: TGCGCCAGCAGCCAAGATCCCAGGGCGAACACCGGGGAGCTGTTTTTT. Translating gives CASSQDPRANTGELFF.